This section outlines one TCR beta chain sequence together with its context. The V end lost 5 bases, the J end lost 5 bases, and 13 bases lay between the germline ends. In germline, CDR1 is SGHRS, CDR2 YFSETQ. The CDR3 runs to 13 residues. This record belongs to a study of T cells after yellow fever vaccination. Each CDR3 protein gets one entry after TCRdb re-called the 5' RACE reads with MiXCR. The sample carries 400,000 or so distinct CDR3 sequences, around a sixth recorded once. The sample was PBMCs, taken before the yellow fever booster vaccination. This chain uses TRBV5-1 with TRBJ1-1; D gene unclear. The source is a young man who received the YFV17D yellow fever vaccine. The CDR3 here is CASREGGSTEAFF. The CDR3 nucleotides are TGCGCCAGCAGGGAGGGTGGCTCTACTGAAGCTTTCTTT.